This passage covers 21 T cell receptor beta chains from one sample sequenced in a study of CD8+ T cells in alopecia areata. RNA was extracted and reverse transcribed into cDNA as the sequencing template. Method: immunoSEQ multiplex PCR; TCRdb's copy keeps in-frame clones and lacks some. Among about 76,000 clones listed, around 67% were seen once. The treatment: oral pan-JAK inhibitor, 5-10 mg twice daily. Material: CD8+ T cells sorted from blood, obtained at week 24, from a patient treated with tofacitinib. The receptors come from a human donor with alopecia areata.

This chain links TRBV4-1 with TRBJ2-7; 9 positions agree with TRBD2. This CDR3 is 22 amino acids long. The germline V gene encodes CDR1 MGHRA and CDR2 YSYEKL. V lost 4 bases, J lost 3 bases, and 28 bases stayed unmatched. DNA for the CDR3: TGCGCCAGCAGCCCAGGGGCCGGGTTTTCAGGGGGTAGCGGGAGAACCCGCTACGAGCAGTACTTC. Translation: CASSPGAGFSGGSGRTRYEQYF.

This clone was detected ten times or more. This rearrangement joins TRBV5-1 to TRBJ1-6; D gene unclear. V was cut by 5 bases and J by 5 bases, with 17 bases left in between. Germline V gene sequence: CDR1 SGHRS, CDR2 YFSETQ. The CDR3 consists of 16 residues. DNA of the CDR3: TGCGCCAGCAGTTACGGCCCAGTTGGAGATAATTCACCCCTCCACTTT. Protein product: CASSYGPVGDNSPLHF.

The CDR3 nucleotides are TGCGCCAGCAGCCAAGCCCGGGGAATATTCTATGGCTACACCTTC. Protein: CASSQARGIFYGYTF. The J gene is TRBJ1-2, the V gene TRBV4-3; D ambiguous. Germline CDR1 is LGHNA and CDR2 is YSLEER. With 1 base removed from V and 4 bases from J, the gap between germline ends came to 13 bases. The CDR3 has 15 amino acids.

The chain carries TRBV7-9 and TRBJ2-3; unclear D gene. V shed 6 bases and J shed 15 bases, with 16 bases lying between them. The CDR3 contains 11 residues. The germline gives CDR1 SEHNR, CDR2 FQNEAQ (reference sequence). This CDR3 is CASSLPTAHYF. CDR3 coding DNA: TGTGCCAGCAGTCTCCCCACAGCTCACTATTTT. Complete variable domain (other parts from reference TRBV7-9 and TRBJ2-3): DTGVSQNPRHKITKRGQNVTFRCDPISEHNRLYWYRQTLGQGPEFLTYFQNEAQLEKSRLLSDRFSAERPKGSFSTLEIQRTEQGDSAMYLCASSLPTAHYFGPGTRLTVL.

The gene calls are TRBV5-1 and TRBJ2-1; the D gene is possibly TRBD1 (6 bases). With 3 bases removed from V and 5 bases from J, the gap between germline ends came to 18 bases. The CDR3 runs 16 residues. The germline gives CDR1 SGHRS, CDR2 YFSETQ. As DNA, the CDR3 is TGCGCCAGCAGCTCCCTAAGGGGGAGAGAGCACAATGAGCAGTTCTTC. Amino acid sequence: CASSSLRGREHNEQFF.

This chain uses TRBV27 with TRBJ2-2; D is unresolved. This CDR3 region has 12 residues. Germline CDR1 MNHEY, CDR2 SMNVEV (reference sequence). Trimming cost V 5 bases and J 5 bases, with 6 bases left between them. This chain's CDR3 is CASSLGTGELFF. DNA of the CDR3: TGTGCCAGCAGTCTAGGAACCGGGGAGCTGTTTTTT.

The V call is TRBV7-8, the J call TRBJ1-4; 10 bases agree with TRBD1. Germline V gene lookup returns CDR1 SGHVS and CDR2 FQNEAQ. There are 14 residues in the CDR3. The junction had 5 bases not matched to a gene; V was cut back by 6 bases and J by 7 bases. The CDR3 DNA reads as TGTGCCAGCAGTTTGACAGGGGGCGTTGAAAAACTGTTTTTT. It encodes CASSLTGGVEKLFF.

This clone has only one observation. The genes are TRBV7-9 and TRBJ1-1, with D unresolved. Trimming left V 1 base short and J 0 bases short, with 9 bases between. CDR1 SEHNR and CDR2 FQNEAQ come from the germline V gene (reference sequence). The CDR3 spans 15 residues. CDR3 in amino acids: CASSLVSGLNTEAFF. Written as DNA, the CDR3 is TGTGCCAGCAGCTTAGTCTCGGGGTTGAACACTGAAGCTTTCTTT.

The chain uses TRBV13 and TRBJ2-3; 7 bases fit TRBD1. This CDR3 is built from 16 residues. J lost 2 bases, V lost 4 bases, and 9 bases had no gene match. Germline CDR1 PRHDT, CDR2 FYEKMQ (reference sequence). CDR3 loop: CASSSEPDRATDTQYF. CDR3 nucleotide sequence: TGTGCCAGCAGCTCCGAGCCCGACAGGGCCACAGATACGCAGTATTTT.

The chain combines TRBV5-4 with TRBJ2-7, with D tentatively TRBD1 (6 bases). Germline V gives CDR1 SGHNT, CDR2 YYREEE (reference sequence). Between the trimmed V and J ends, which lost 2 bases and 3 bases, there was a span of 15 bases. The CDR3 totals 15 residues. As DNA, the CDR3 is TGTGCCAGCAGCTTATCCTTCACAGGGAACTACGAGCAGTACTTC. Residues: CASSLSFTGNYEQYF.

In DNA, the CDR3 is TGTGCCAGCAGCGGGGGACTAGCTTACAATGAGCAGTTCTTC. Translated: CASSGGLAYNEQFF. The chain couples TRBV9 to TRBJ2-1; 9 bases are shared with TRBD2. The CDR3 loop spans 14 amino acids. V shed 3 bases, J shed 4 bases, and the junction held 2 bases outside the gene matches. Germline CDR1 is SGDLS and CDR2 is YYNGEE. Complete variable domain (other parts from reference TRBV9 and TRBJ2-1): DSGVTQTPKHLITATGQRVTLRCSPRSGDLSVYWYQQSLDQGLQFLIQYYNGEERAKGNILERFSAQQFPDLHSELNLSSLELGDSALYFCASSGGLAYNEQFFGPGTRLTVL.

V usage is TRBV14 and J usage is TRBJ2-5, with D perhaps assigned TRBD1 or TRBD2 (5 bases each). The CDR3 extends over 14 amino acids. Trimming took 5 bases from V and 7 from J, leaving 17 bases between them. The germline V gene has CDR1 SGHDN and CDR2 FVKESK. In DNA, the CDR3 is TGTGCCAGCAGCAGGGGTAGCGTTTACGGGACCCAGTACTTC. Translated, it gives CASSRGSVYGTQYF.

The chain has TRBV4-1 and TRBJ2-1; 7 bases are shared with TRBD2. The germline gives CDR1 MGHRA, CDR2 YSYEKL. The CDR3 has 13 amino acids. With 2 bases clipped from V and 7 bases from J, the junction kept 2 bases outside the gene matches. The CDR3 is CASSQRTSNEQFF. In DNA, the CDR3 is TGCGCCAGCAGCCAAAGGACTAGTAATGAGCAGTTCTTC.

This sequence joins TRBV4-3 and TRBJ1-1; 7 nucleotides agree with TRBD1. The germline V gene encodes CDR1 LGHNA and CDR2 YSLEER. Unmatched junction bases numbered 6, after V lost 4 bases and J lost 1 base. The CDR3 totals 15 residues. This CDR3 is CASSPWTGENTEAFF. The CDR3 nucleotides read TGCGCCAGCAGCCCATGGACAGGAGAGAACACTGAAGCTTTCTTT.

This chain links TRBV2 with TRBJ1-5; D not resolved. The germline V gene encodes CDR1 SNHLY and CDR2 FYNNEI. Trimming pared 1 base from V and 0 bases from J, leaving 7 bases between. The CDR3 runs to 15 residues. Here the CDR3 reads CASSEVPSSNQPQHF. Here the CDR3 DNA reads TGTGCCAGCAGTGAAGTTCCCAGTAGCAATCAGCCCCAGCATTTT.

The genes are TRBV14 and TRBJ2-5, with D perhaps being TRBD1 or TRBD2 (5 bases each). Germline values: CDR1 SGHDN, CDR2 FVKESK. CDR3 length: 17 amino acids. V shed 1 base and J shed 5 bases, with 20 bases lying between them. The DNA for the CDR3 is TGTGCCAGCAGCCAAGCCACAGGAGGCTCGGTGCGGGAGACCCAGTACTTC. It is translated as CASSQATGGSVRETQYF.

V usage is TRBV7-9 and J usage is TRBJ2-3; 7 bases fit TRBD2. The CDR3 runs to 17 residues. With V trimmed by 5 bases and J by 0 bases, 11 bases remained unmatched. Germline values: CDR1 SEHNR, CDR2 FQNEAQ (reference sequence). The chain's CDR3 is CASSASWEGASTDTQYF. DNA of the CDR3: TGTGCCAGCAGCGCGAGCTGGGAGGGAGCTAGCACAGATACGCAGTATTTT.

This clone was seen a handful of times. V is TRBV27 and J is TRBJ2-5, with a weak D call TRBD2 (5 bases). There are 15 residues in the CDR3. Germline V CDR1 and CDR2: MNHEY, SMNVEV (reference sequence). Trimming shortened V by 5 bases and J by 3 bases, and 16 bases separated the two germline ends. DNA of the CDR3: TGTGCCAGCAGTCTAGTAGGGCTAGCTGAAGAGACCCAGTACTTC. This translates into CASSLVGLAEETQYF.

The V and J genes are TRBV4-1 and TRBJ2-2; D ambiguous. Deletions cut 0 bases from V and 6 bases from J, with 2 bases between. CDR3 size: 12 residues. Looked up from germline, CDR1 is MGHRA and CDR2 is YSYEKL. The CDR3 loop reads CASSQESGELFF. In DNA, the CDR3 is TGCGCCAGCAGCCAAGAGTCCGGGGAGCTGTTTTTT.

CDR3 nucleotides: TGTGCCAGCAGTGATAACGGTGCCGCCTTACCCCTCCACTTT. It encodes CASSDNGAALPLHF. This chain links TRBV2 with TRBJ1-6, with D unclear. V was clipped by 3 bases and J by 12 bases, with 15 bases between them. The germline CDR1 and CDR2 sequences are SNHLY and FYNNEI. CDR3 length: 14 amino acids.

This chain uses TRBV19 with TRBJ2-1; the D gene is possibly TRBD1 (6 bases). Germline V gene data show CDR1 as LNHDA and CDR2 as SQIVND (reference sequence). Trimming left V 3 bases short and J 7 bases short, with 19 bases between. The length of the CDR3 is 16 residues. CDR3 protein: CASSIGQRGSGNEQFF. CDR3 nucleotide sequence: TGTGCCAGTAGTATCGGACAGAGGGGGTCTGGGAATGAGCAGTTCTTC.